Each of the 6 T cell receptor beta chains below was sequenced from the same sample in a study of T cells in Graves' hyperthyroidism and ophthalmopathy. The CDR3 regions of TCR beta were amplified from RNA transcripts. HTBI primers were employed in a first-round RT-PCR of the TCR CDR3. TCRdb reprocessed the multiplex PCR reads via MiXCR and lists one record per CDR3 protein. The sample records around 300,000 distinct CDR3 sequences, 13% being singletons. Sequencing was carried out using blood. These receptors were taken from a woman younger than 45 with Graves' hyperthyroidism that later progressed to Graves' ophthalmopathy.

This clonotype was counted ten times or more. The V call is TRBV28, the J call TRBJ2-1; D tentatively fits TRBD1 or TRBD2 (5 bases each). Germline CDR1 reads MDHEN; CDR2 reads SYDVKM. V was shortened by 5 bases and J by 0 bases, with 11 bases between the two germline ends. The CDR3 length is 15 residues. CDR3 sequence reads: CASSMGDGSYNEQFF. The CDR3 DNA reads TGTGCCAGCAGTATGGGGGACGGCTCCTACAATGAGCAGTTCTTC. The variable domain in full, completed from reference TRBV28 and TRBJ2-1, reads DVKVTQSSRYLVKRTGEKVFLECVQDMDHENMFWYRQDPGLGLRLIYFSYDVKMKEKGDIPEGYSVSREKKERFSLILESASTNQTSMYLCASSMGDGSYNEQFFGPGTRLTVL.

This clonotype was detected many times. The rearrangement links TRBV2 to TRBJ2-5, with D possibly being TRBD1 (5 bases). Germline V gene data show CDR1 as SNHLY and CDR2 as FYNNEI. The CDR3 totals 15 residues. V lost 2 bases, J lost 0 bases, and 10 bases lay in between. CDR3 nucleotide sequence: TGTGCCAGCAGTGAACAGGGCGTGTACCAAGAGACCCAGTACTTC. Its translation is CASSEQGVYQETQYF.

The table lists this clonotype with many counts. This chain joins TRBV2 and TRBJ1-2, with D maybe TRBD1 (5 bases). Per germline, CDR1 SNHLY and CDR2 FYNNEI. V was pared by 4 bases and J by 0 bases, with 12 bases between. The CDR3 contains 15 residues. CDR3 sequence reads: CASSAGTLSNYGYTF. The CDR3 DNA sequence: TGTGCCAGCAGTGCCGGGACCCTATCTAACTATGGCTACACCTTC. The full variable domain, rest sourced from reference TRBV2 and TRBJ1-2, is EPEVTQTPSHQVTQMGQEVILRCVPISNHLYFYWYRQILGQKVEFLVSFYNNEISEKSEIFDDQFSVERPDGSNFTLKIRSTKLEDSAMYFCASSAGTLSNYGYTFGSGTRLTVV.

This clonotype was seen only a few times. The CDR3 region has the DNA TGTGCCAGCAGCTTATACGCGGGAGCCTACAATGAGCAGTTCTTC. Translating it yields CASSLYAGAYNEQFF. This chain links TRBV7-3 with TRBJ2-1, with 7 bases aligning to TRBD2. This CDR3 is 15 amino acids long. After removal of 2 bases from V and 2 bases from J, the junction contained 3 bases not matched to a gene. Germline V gene data show CDR1 as SGHTA and CDR2 as FQGTGA.

This clonotype was observed a handful of times. The rearrangement links TRBV19 to TRBJ1-5; no clear D gene. V lost 9 bases to trimming and J lost 0 bases, with 9 bases between them. The CDR3 has 13 amino acids. Germline V gene lookup returns CDR1 LNHDA and CDR2 SQIVND (reference sequence). This chain's CDR3 is CASGPFSNQPQHF. As DNA, the CDR3 is TGTGCCAGCGGACCGTTTAGCAATCAGCCCCAGCATTTT.

This clonotype was seen ten or more times. The chain uses TRBV20-1 and TRBJ2-1; weak D call: TRBD2 (6 bases). CDR1 and CDR2 (germline): DFQATT, SNEGSKA (reference sequence). V was clipped by 0 bases and J by 1 base, with 10 bases between them. The CDR3 runs 15 residues. For the CDR3, the DNA is TGCAGTGCTAGAGATATGGGACTTTCCTACAATGAGCAGTTCTTC. It specifies CSARDMGLSYNEQFF.